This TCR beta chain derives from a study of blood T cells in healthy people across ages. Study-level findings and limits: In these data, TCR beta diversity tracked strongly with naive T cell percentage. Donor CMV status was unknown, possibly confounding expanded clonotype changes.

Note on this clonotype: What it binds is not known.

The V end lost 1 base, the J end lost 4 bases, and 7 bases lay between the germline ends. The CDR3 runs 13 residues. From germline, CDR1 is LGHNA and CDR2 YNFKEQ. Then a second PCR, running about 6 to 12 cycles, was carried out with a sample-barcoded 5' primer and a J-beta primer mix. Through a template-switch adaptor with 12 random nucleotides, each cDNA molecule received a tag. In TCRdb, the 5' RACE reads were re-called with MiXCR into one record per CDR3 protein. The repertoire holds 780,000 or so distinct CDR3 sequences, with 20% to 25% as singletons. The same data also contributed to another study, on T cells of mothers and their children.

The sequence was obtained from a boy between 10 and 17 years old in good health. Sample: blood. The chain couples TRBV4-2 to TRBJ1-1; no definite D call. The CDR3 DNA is TGTGCCAGCAGCCAAGTACGGGGCACTGAAGCTTTCTTT. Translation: CASSQVRGTEAFF.